The 21 T cell receptor beta chains below were found in one sample sequenced in a study of cytomegalovirus exposure and HLA in healthy donors. Measured with immunoSEQ multiplex PCR; TCRdb has only the in-frame clones, and not every one. The sample lists approximately 270,000 clones, about 86% occurring once. Sequencing was performed on PBMCs. These receptors came from a young woman in good health and CMV-seronegative.

CDR3 DNA: TGTGCCAGCAGCCCGGGACAGGACAGCTCTGGAAACACCATATATTTT. This codes for CASSPGQDSSGNTIYF. The rearrangement links TRBV11-1 to TRBJ1-3; 8 nucleotides line up with TRBD1. CDR3 length: 16 residues. After removal of 5 bases from V and 0 bases from J, the junction contained 6 bases not matched to a gene. Germline V gene lookup returns CDR1 SGHAT and CDR2 FQDESV (reference sequence).

Details on this clone: The sample carries other DNA sequences with the same CDR3. This chain uses TRBV6-4 with TRBJ2-5, with 10 bases identical to TRBD1. With 5 bases clipped from V and 5 bases from J, the junction kept 2 bases outside the gene matches. Germline CDR1 is MRHNA and CDR2 is SNTAGT. The CDR3 has 13 amino acids. The CDR3 nucleotides read TGTGCCAGCAGTCGGGACAGGGGCGAGACCCAGTACTTC. This encodes CASSRDRGETQYF.

The rearrangement joins TRBV30 to TRBJ2-7; TRBD1 is a possible D gene (6 bases). Germline values: CDR1 GTSNPN, CDR2 SVGIG (reference sequence). V shed 0 bases and J shed 11 bases, with 20 bases lying between them. This CDR3 is 14 amino acids long. CDR3 sequence (DNA): TGTGCCTGGAGTGTACCTCCCCCACAGGGCGCTAAGTACTTC. It yields the protein CAWSVPPPQGAKYF.

The chain couples TRBV6-5 to TRBJ2-3; D perhaps matches TRBD1 (5 bases). V was trimmed by 4 bases and J by 0 bases, leaving 11 bases between them. CDR3 length: 15 residues. CDR1 is MNHEY and CDR2 is SVGAGI in the germline V gene. The CDR3 loop reads CASSSDSPSTDTQYF. The CDR3, as DNA: TGTGCCAGCAGTTCCGACAGCCCTAGCACAGATACGCAGTATTTT.

The genes are TRBV7-6 and TRBJ2-2, with D tentatively TRBD1 (5 bases). V lost 5 bases, J lost 3 bases, and 16 bases lay in between. Per germline, CDR1 SGHVS and CDR2 FNYEAQ. This CDR3 has 16 residues. CDR3: CASSLSVVGDTGELFF. CDR3 in DNA: TGTGCCAGCAGCCTATCGGTAGTAGGGGACACCGGGGAGCTGTTTTTT.

CDR3 in amino acids: CASSQDFRDSALKAFF. The CDR3 DNA reads as TGCGCCAGCAGCCAAGATTTCAGGGACTCGGCCCTGAAAGCTTTCTTT. V gene TRBV4-1 combines with J gene TRBJ1-1, with D possibly being TRBD1 (5 bases). V was trimmed by 0 bases and J by 9 bases, leaving 20 bases between them. The CDR3 contains 16 residues. Germline CDR1 reads MGHRA; CDR2 reads YSYEKL.

The chain uses TRBV6-5 and TRBJ2-1; 10 nucleotides agree with TRBD2. Germline V gene lookup returns CDR1 MNHEY and CDR2 SVGAGI. The CDR3 has 16 amino acids. The trim removed 4 bases at V and 6 bases at J, leaving 9 bases unmatched. CDR3 loop: CASSSPSSGSGNEQFF. CDR3 DNA sequence: TGTGCCAGCAGTTCCCCGTCTAGCGGGAGTGGCAATGAGCAGTTCTTC.

In this sample, this clone turned up once. The chain joins TRBV6-5 to TRBJ2-7; 8 bases line up with TRBD2. J gave up 4 bases and V 6 bases, and 8 bases lay outside the gene matches. The CDR3 sequence is 14 residues long. Germline V gene data show CDR1 as MNHEY and CDR2 as SVGAGI. Here the CDR3 reads CASSPERGSYEQYF. The CDR3 bases are TGTGCCAGCAGCCCTGAGCGGGGGAGTTACGAGCAGTACTTC.

The chain uses TRBV6-6 and TRBJ1-1, with D possibly TRBD1 on 5 matching bases. From germline, CDR1 is MNHNY and CDR2 SVGAGI (reference sequence). The V end was cut by 6 bases, the J end by 1 base, with 12 bases between. The CDR3 runs to 14 residues. The CDR3 protein is CASSPGGTNTEAFF. The CDR3 nucleotides read TGTGCCAGCAGCCCCGGCGGGACGAACACTGAAGCTTTCTTT.

The sample holds a few counts of this clone. The chain recombines TRBV13 with TRBJ2-7; perhaps TRBD1 as D (5 bases). V was trimmed by 3 bases and J by 1 base, leaving 7 bases between them. CDR1 and CDR2 (germline): PRHDT, FYEKMQ (reference sequence). The CDR3 runs to 13 residues. CDR3 nucleotide sequence: TGTGCCAGCAGCTTCGACAGTTCCTACGAGCAGTACTTC. It translates to CASSFDSSYEQYF.

This clone was observed a handful of times. J is TRBJ2-7 and V is TRBV7-9, with D maybe TRBD2 (6 bases). CDR1 is SEHNR, CDR2 FQNEAQ, per germline (reference sequence). V gave up 0 bases and J gave up 0 bases, with 9 bases separating them. The CDR3 length is 15 residues. CDR3 residues: CASSLAEGISYEQYF. CDR3 in DNA: TGTGCCAGCAGCTTAGCGGAGGGCATCTCCTACGAGCAGTACTTC.

This clone occurred many times. V is TRBV18 and J is TRBJ1-2, with a tentative D call TRBD1 (6 bases). The CDR3 has 16 amino acids. Trimming removed 4 bases from V and 8 bases from J, with 23 bases in between. The V gene's germline CDR1 is KGHSH and CDR2 LQKENI. CDR3 nucleotide sequence: TGTGCCAGCTCACGCCCTTACAGGGATCCCTCAGACGGCTACACCTTC. Translation gives CASSRPYRDPSDGYTF.

DNA of the CDR3: TGCGCCAGCAGCCCGGGGAGGCAAGAGACCCAGTACTTC. Amino acid sequence: CASSPGRQETQYF. The genes are TRBV4-1 and TRBJ2-5; maybe TRBD2 (6 bases). V was trimmed by 4 bases and J by 2 bases, leaving 8 bases between them. The CDR3 spans 13 residues. Germline V gene data show CDR1 as MGHRA and CDR2 as YSYEKL.

This chain connects TRBV4-3 to TRBJ2-2, with no clear D. The germline V and J ends were trimmed by 0 bases and 3 bases, with 11 bases remaining between them. Germline lookup yields CDR1 LGHNA and CDR2 YSLEER. This CDR3 has 16 residues. The CDR3 loop reads CASSQEPALHTGELFF. In DNA form, the CDR3 reads TGCGCCAGCAGCCAAGAGCCAGCGCTGCACACCGGGGAGCTGTTTTTT.

The chain is built from TRBV11-3 and TRBJ2-7; 7 bases line up with TRBD1. The CDR3 has 14 amino acids. The V gene end was trimmed by 3 bases and the J gene end by 3 bases; junction bases not matched to a gene: 5. Germline V gene sequence: CDR1 SGHNT, CDR2 YENEEA. The CDR3, as DNA: TGTGCCAGCAGCTTTGGGACAGCTGACTACGAGCAGTACTTC. It encodes CASSFGTADYEQYF. The full variable domain, its missing parts supplied by reference TRBV11-3 and TRBJ2-7, is EAGVVQSPRYKIIEKKQPVAFWCNPISGHNTLYWYLQNLGQGPELLIRYENEEAVDDSQLPKDRFSAERLKGVDSTLKIQPAELGDSAVYLCASSFGTADYEQYFGPGTRLTVT.

This chain connects TRBV11-3 to TRBJ1-4; 10 nucleotides align to TRBD1. The CDR3 spans 16 residues. Looked up from germline, CDR1 is SGHNT and CDR2 is YENEEA. The trim removed 5 bases at V and 2 bases at J, leaving 5 bases unmatched. CDR3 loop: CASSLTGGRTNEKLFF. As DNA, the CDR3 is TGTGCCAGCAGCCTGACAGGGGGCCGGACTAATGAAAAACTGTTTTTT. Using reference TRBV11-3 and TRBJ1-4 for the parts outside the CDR3, the full variable domain is EAGVVQSPRYKIIEKKQPVAFWCNPISGHNTLYWYLQNLGQGPELLIRYENEEAVDDSQLPKDRFSAERLKGVDSTLKIQPAELGDSAVYLCASSLTGGRTNEKLFFGSGTQLSVL.

This chain joins TRBV4-1 and TRBJ1-2, with no clear D. The CDR3 covers 14 residues. Trimming stripped 1 base from V and 7 bases from J, with 13 bases between. Germline CDR1 reads MGHRA; CDR2 reads YSYEKL. In DNA form, the CDR3 reads TGCGCCAGCAGCCAAGTATTCGGAGTCTCTGGCTACACCTTC. Protein: CASSQVFGVSGYTF.

V gene TRBV5-4 combines with J gene TRBJ1-1; D is uncertain. Germline assignment: CDR1 SGHNT and CDR2 YYREEE (reference sequence). The CDR3 runs 12 residues. Trimming shortened V by 0 bases and J by 2 bases, and 2 bases separated the two germline ends. The CDR3 protein is CASSLANTEAFF. Here the CDR3 DNA reads TGTGCCAGCAGCTTGGCAAACACTGAAGCTTTCTTT.

This clone appeared once. The chain couples TRBV25-1 to TRBJ2-1; the D is unclear. Trimming cost V 2 bases and J 7 bases, with 6 bases left between them. This CDR3 has 12 amino acids. Germline assignment: CDR1 MGHDK and CDR2 SYGVNS. For the CDR3, the DNA is TGTGCCAGCAGTGAACCCAGGAATGAGCAGTTCTTC. This translates into CASSEPRNEQFF.

The chain is built from TRBV5-1 and TRBJ2-7, with TRBD1 matching over 7 bases. J was trimmed by 2 bases and V by 0 bases; bases with no gene match: 8. This CDR3 is 16 amino acids long. CDR1 is SGHRS, CDR2 YFSETQ, per germline. CDR3: CASSLAKDRPTYEQYF. CDR3 in DNA: TGCGCCAGCAGCTTGGCCAAGGACAGGCCTACCTACGAGCAGTACTTC.

The chain has TRBV9 and TRBJ2-7, with D tentatively TRBD2 (7 bases). V lost 4 bases and J lost 0, with 17 bases in between. Germline V lookup: CDR1 SGDLS, CDR2 YYNGEE. This CDR3 has 16 amino acids. Here the CDR3 reads CASSPLLAGASYEQYF. The CDR3 bases are TGTGCCAGCAGCCCCCTTCTGGCGGGGGCCTCCTACGAGCAGTACTTC.